Given below is one T cell receptor beta chain in context. As processed by the authors: Counts of nucleated cells, estimated from reference gene primer amplification, were obtained. Clones were sequenced by immunoSEQ multiplex PCR, and TCRdb holds only the in-frame ones, with some missing. V and J calls and clone size come straight from that table; D and trimming were deduced from the DNA. The sample yields 200,000 to 300,000 clones, just under 85% seen once. The data were taken from a study of blood T cell repertoires in COVID-19. Across the whole study: The origin of the acute and convalescent COVID-19 samples was the United States, Italy and Spain. Sources were T cells, B-cell-depleted T cells, or PBMCs; the material itself was cDNA or gDNA.

CDR1 is MGHRA, CDR2 YSYEKL, per germline. The CDR3 covers 16 residues. The junction had 7 bases not matched to a gene; V was cut back by 4 bases and J by 5 bases. This chain uses TRBV4-1 with TRBJ2-5; 13 bases match TRBD2. The sequencing input was peripheral blood. This clonotype was obtained from a man aged 80 or over with acute or convalescent COVID-19. The CDR3 region is CASSLTSGRAVETQYF. The CDR3 nucleotides read TGCGCCAGCAGCCTCACTAGCGGGAGGGCCGTTGAGACCCAGTACTTC.